The clone carrying this T cell receptor beta chain was seen ten or more times. The CDR3 length is 16 residues. In germline, CDR1 is DFQATT, CDR2 SNEGSKA (reference sequence). V lost 6 bases to trimming and J lost 7 bases; unmatched junction nucleotides: 20. The data belong to a study of early T cells in non-severe SARS-CoV-2 infection. TCRdb passed the 5' RACE reads through MiXCR, listing each CDR3 protein once. This sample carries 15,000 to 20,000 distinct CDR3 sequences, approximately 5.4% of them seen once, and the ten largest clones take more than 6%. The material sequenced was whole blood. The sequence derives from an adult who was a healthcare worker with PCR-confirmed SARS-CoV-2 infection or an uninfected control (not recorded which). The chain combines TRBV20-1 with TRBJ2-5; 7 bases fit TRBD2. CDR3 sequence: CSARPGGGTGFGTQYF. Written as DNA, the CDR3 is TGCAGTGCCCGCCCCGGCGGGGGAACAGGTTTCGGGACCCAGTACTTC.